This T cell receptor (beta chain) was observed in a study of T cell responses to AZD1222 COVID-19 vaccine. At the level of the study: Second-dose schedules of about 4 or about 12 weeks were combined. Overall study results and limits: Unmutated regions of variants are reportedly targeted by nearly half of spike-specific TCRs. Sampled repertoires all dated from after the peak T cell response. Donors, mostly white British, included more females; clonal diversity was possibly underestimated.

This clone appeared a few times. Antigen unknown. Assay used: immunoSEQ multiplex PCR; TCRdb lists only in-frame clones, some missing. The sample shows about 92,000 clones, 85% to 90% of them seen only once. The sequenced sample was peripheral blood, obtained on day 0 of AZD1222 vaccination. This sequence originates from an adult in good health.

Here the CDR3 reads CASSADRSSEKLFF. The CDR3 DNA follows: TGTGCCAGCAGCGCTGACAGGTCCTCTGAAAAACTGTTTTTT. The J gene is TRBJ1-4, the V gene TRBV25-1, with D perhaps TRBD1 (6 bases). The V gene's germline CDR1 is MGHDK and CDR2 SYGVNS. Trimming cost V 6 bases and J 7 bases, with 15 bases left between them. CDR3 length: 14 residues.